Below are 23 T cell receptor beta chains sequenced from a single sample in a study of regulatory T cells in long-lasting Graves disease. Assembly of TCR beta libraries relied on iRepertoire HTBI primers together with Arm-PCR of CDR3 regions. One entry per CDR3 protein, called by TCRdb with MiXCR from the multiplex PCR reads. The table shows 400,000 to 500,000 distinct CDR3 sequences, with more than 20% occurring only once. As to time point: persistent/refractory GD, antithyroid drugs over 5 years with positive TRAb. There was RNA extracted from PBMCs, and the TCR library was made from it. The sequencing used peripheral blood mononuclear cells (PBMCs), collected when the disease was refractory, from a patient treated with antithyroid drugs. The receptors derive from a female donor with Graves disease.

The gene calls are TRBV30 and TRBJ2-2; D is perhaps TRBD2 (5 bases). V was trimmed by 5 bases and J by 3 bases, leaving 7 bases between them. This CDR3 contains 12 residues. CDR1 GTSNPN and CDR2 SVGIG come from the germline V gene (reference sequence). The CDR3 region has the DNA TGTGCCTGGCAGAGGGACACCGGGGAGCTGTTTTTT. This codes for CAWQRDTGELFF. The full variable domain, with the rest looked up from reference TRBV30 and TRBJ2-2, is SQTIHQWPATLVQPVGSPLSLECTVEGTSNPNLYWYRQAAGRGLQLLFYSVGIGQISSEVPQNLSASRPQDRQFILSSKKLLLSDSGFYLCAWQRDTGELFFGEGSRLTVL.

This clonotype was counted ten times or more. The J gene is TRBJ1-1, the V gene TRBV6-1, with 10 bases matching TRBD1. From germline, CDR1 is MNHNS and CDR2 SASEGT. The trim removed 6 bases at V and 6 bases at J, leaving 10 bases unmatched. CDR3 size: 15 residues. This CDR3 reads CASSQTRTGGAEAFF. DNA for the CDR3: TGTGCCAGCAGCCAAACCAGGACAGGGGGAGCTGAAGCTTTCTTT.

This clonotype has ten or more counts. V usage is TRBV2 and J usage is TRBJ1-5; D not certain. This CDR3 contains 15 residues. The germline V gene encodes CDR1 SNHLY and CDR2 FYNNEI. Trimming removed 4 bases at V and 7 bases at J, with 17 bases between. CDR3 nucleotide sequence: TGTGCCAGCAGTGTTGAAGGATCCTCCCAACAGCCCCAGCATTTT. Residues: CASSVEGSSQQPQHF.

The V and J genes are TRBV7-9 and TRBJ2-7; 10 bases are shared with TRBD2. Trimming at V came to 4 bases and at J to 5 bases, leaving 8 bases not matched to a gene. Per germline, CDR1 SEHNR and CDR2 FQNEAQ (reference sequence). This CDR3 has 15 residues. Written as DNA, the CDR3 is TGTGCCAGCAGCTCTAGCGGGAGAGTGGTGGACGAGCAGTACTTC. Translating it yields CASSSSGRVVDEQYF.

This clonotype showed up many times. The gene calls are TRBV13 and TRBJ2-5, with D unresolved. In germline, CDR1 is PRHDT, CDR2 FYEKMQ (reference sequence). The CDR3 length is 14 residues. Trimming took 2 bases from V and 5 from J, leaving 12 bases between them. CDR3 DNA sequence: TGTGCCAGCAGCTTAAGTTCGGTTGTTGAGACCCAGTACTTC. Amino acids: CASSLSSVVETQYF.

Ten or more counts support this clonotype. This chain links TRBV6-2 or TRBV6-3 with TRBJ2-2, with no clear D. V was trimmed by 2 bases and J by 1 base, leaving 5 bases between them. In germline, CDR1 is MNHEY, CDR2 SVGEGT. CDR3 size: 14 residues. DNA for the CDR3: TGTGCCAGCAGTTACATCAGGAACACCGGGGAGCTGTTTTTT. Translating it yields CASSYIRNTGELFF.

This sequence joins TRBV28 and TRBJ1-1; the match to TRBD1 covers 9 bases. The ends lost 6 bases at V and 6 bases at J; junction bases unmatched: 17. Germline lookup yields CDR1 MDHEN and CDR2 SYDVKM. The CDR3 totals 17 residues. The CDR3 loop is CASRLRDRVVRGAEAFF. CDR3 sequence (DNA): TGTGCCAGCAGGCTCCGGGACAGGGTCGTAAGGGGCGCTGAAGCTTTCTTT.

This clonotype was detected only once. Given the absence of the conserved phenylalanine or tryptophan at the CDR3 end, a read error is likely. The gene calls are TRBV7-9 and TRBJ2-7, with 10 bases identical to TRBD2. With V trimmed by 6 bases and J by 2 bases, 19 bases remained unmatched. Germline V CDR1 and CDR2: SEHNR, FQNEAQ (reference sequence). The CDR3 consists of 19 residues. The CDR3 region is CASRGETPSGSGVPYEQYL. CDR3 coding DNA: TGTGCCAGCAGGGGTGAAACCCCTAGCGGGAGTGGAGTCCCCTACGAGCAGTACCTC.

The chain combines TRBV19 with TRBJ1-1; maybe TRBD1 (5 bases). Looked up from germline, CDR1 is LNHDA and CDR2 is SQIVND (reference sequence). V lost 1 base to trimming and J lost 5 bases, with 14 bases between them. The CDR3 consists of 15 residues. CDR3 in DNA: TGTGCCAGTAGTATAGGGGACTCTCGCTGGACTGAAGCTTTCTTT. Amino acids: CASSIGDSRWTEAFF.

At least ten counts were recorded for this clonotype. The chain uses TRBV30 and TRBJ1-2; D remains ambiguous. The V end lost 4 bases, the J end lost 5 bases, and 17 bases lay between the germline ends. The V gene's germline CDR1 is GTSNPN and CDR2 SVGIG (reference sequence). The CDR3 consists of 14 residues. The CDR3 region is CAWTITGFGYGYTF. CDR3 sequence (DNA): TGTGCCTGGACAATAACCGGCTTTGGGTATGGCTACACCTTC.

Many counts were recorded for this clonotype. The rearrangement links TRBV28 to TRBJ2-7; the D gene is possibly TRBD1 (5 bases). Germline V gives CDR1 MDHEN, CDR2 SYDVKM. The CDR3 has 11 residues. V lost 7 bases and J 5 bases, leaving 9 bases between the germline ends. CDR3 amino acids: CASTRVNEQYF. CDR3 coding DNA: TGTGCCAGCACCAGGGTTAACGAGCAGTACTTC.

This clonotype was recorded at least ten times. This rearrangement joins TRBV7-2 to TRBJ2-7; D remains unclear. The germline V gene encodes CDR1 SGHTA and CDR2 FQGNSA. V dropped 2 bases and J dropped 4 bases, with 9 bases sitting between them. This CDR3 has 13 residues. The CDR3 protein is CASSLQVFYEQYF. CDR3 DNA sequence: TGTGCCAGCAGCTTACAGGTGTTTTACGAGCAGTACTTC.

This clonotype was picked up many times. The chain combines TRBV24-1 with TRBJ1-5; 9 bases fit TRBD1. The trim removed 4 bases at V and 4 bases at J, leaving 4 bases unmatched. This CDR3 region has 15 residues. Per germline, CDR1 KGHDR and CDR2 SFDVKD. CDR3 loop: CATSEEGQGNQPQHF. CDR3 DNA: TGTGCCACCAGTGAGGAGGGACAGGGAAATCAGCCCCAGCATTTT.

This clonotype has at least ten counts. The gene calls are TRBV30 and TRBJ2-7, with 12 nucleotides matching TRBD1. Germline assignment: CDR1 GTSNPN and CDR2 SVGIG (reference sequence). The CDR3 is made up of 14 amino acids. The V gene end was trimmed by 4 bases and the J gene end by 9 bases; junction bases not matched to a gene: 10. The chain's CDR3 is CAWTHRDRGQVQYF. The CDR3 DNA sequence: TGTGCCTGGACCCACCGGGACAGGGGGCAAGTGCAGTACTTC.

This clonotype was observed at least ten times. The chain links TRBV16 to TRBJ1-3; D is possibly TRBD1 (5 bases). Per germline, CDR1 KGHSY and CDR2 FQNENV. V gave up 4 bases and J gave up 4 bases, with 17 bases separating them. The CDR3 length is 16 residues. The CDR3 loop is CASSRMQGVIGNTIYF. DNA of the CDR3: TGTGCCAGCAGCCGGATGCAAGGGGTGATCGGAAACACCATATATTTT.

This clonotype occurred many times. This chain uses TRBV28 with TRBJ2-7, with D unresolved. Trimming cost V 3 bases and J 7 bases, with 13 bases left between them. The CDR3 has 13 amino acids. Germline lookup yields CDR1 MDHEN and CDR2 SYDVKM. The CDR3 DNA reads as TGTGCCAGCAGTTTGTCTCGTGCCGCGGAGCAGTACTTC. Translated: CASSLSRAAEQYF.

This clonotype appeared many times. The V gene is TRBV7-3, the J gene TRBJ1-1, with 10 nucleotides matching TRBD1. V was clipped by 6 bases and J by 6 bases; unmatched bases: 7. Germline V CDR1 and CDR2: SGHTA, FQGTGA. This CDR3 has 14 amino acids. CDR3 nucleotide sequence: TGTGCCAGCAGTTCGACAGGGGGCATGTCTGAAGCTTTCTTT. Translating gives CASSSTGGMSEAFF.

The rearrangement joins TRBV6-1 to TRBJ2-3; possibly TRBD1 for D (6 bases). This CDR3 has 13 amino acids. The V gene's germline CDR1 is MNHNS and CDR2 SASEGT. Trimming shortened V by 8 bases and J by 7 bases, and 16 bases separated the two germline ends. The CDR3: CASGTGQRNTQYF. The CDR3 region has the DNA TGTGCCAGCGGAACAGGGCAGAGAAATACGCAGTATTTT.

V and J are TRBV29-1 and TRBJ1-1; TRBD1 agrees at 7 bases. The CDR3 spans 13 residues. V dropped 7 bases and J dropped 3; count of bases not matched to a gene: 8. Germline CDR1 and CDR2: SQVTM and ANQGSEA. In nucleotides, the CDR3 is TGCAGCGGGTCGACAGGGCCGGACACTGAAGCTTTCTTT. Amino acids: CSGSTGPDTEAFF.

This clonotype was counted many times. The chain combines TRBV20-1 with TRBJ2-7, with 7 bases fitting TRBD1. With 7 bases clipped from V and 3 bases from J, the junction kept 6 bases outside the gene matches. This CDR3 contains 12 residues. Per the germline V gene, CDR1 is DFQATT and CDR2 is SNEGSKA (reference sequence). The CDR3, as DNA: TGCAGTGTCCCGGGACAGAGCTACGAGCAGTACTTC. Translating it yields CSVPGQSYEQYF.

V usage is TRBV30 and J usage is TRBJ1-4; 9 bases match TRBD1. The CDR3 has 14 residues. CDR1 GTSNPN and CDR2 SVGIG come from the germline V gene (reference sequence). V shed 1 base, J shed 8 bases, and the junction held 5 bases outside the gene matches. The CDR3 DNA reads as TGTGCCTGGAGTGCGGGACAGGGTAGCGAAAAACTGTTTTTT. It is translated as CAWSAGQGSEKLFF. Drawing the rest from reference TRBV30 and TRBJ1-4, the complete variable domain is SQTIHQWPATLVQPVGSPLSLECTVEGTSNPNLYWYRQAAGRGLQLLFYSVGIGQISSEVPQNLSASRPQDRQFILSSKKLLLSDSGFYLCAWSAGQGSEKLFFGSGTQLSVL.

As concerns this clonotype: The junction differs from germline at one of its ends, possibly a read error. This CDR3 reads CASGQDVDWKYTEAFF. The CDR3 bases are TGTGCCAGCGGCCAAGATGTGGACTGGAAGTACACTGAAGCTTTCTTT. The J gene is TRBJ1-1, the V gene TRBV14, with D hard to call. Looked up from germline, CDR1 is SGHDN and CDR2 is FVKESK. The CDR3 contains 16 residues. Drawing the rest from reference TRBV14 and TRBJ1-1, the complete variable domain is EAGVTQFPSHSVIEKGQTVTLRCDPISGHDNLYWYRRVMGKEIKFLLHFVKESKQDESGMPNNRFLAERTGGTYSTLKVQPAELEDSGVYFCASGQDVDWKYTEAFFGQGTRLTVV.

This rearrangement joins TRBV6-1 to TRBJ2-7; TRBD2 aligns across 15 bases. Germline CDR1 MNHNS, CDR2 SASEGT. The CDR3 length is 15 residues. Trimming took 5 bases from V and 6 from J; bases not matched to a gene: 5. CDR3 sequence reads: CASSRGLAGGREQYF. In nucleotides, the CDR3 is TGTGCCAGCAGTAGGGGACTAGCGGGAGGTCGCGAGCAGTACTTC.